The sample holds a few counts of the clone carrying this T cell receptor beta chain. Antigen: not known. These data come from a study of T-cell memory formation after mild COVID-19. Study-wide results and caveats: SARS-CoV-2 specificity was not confirmed for second-wave clones peaking on day 37. Cross-reactive memory seemingly joined, as some responding clones were found in pre-infection memory.

TCRdb itself ran the 5' RACE reads through MiXCR, one entry per CDR3 protein. The table lists roughly 280,000 distinct CDR3 sequences, 15% to 20% of them singletons. Looked up from germline, CDR1 is DFQATT and CDR2 is SNEGSKA (reference sequence). The CDR3 is 14 residues long. Trimming cost V 1 base and J 8 bases, with 17 bases left between them. The receptor comes from a man younger than 35 who had mild COVID-19 (a few samples of this study predate the infection). Cell type and time point are not known. The chain links TRBV20-1 to TRBJ1-1; no clear D gene. The source material was PBMCs or a T cell subset sorted from them (not recorded which). CDR3 bases: TGCAGTGCTAGAGGTATAGGGTATGGGTCGGAAGCTTTCTTT. Residues: CSARGIGYGSEAFF.